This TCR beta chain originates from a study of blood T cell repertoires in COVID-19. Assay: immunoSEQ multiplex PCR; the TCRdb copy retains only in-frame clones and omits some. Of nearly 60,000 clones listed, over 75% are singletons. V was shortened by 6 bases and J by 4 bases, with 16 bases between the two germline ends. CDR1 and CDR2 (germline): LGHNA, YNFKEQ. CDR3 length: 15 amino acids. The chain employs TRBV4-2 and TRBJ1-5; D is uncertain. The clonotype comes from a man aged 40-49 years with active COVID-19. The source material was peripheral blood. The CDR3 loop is CASSSLSSGNQPQHF. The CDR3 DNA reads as TGTGCCAGCAGTTCCTTATCTAGTGGTAATCAGCCCCAGCATTTT.